Listed here are 20 T cell receptor beta chains from one sample, sequenced in a study of cytomegalovirus exposure and HLA in healthy donors. PCR was performed using 60 Vbeta and 13 Jbeta primers. Assay: immunoSEQ multiplex PCR; the TCRdb copy retains only in-frame clones and omits some. This sample has 300,000 or so clones, with approximately 84% found just once. Sequenced input: PBMCs. All receptors derive from a middle-aged woman in good health and CMV-seropositive.

V is TRBV5-1 and J is TRBJ2-1, with 8 bases fitting TRBD2. CDR1 SGHRS and CDR2 YFSETQ come from the germline V gene. Trimming removed 4 bases from V and 4 bases from J; junction bases left unmatched: 13. There are 17 residues in the CDR3. CDR3 nucleotide sequence: TGCGCCAGCAGCCTGACTACAGCGGGGGCGGGATACAATGAGCAGTTCTTC. Its translation: CASSLTTAGAGYNEQFF.

J is TRBJ2-3 and V is TRBV11-2; 11 bases are shared with TRBD2. Germline CDR1 SGHAT, CDR2 FQNNGV. The CDR3 is made up of 18 amino acids. The trim removed 3 bases at V and 3 bases at J, leaving 11 bases unmatched. The CDR3, as DNA: TGTGCCAGCAGCTTTAGCGGGAGGGCCCGGGGAGGGACAGATACGCAGTATTTT. Translating gives CASSFSGRARGGTDTQYF.

The genes are TRBV7-9 and TRBJ2-4, with D possibly being TRBD2 (5 bases). This CDR3 comprises 13 residues. Germline V lookup: CDR1 SEHNR, CDR2 FQNEAQ (reference sequence). Trimming cost V 1 base and J 14 bases, with 15 bases left between them. In DNA, the CDR3 is TGTGCCAGCAGCTTAGGATTCGGGAATATTAAGTACTTC. As protein: CASSLGFGNIKYF.

The chain uses TRBV6-1 and TRBJ1-6, with 8 bases matching TRBD1. The CDR3 contains 11 residues. Trimming took 7 bases from V and 14 from J; bases not matched to a gene: 4. Germline V gives CDR1 MNHNS, CDR2 SASEGT. The CDR3 DNA reads as TGTGCCAGCACTGGACAGGGTACCCTCCACTTT. Translation: CASTGQGTLHF.

The J gene is TRBJ2-1, the V gene TRBV11-3, with a tentative D call TRBD2 (8 bases). V lost 5 bases, J lost 3 bases, and 14 bases lay in between. This CDR3 is built from 15 residues. Germline-derived CDR1 and CDR2 are SGHNT and YENEEA. CDR3 sequence: CASSPGRGHYNEQFF. CDR3 DNA: TGTGCCAGCAGCCCCGGGAGGGGGCACTACAATGAGCAGTTCTTC.

V is TRBV7-3 and J is TRBJ2-1; 7 bases are shared with TRBD2. The germline V gene encodes CDR1 SGHTA and CDR2 FQGTGA. The CDR3 has 15 amino acids. V dropped 4 bases and J dropped 4; count of bases not matched to a gene: 7. CDR3 sequence reads: CASSSLAGAYNEQFF. For the CDR3, the DNA is TGTGCCAGCAGCTCCCTGGCGGGAGCGTACAATGAGCAGTTCTTC.

The CDR3 loop is CASSPRHVGGLGNEQFF. The CDR3 bases are TGTGCCAGCAGCCCTCGACACGTCGGTGGGCTTGGGAATGAGCAGTTCTTC. This chain connects TRBV7-2 to TRBJ2-1; D unresolved. The germline gives CDR1 SGHTA, CDR2 FQGNSA. The CDR3 extends over 17 amino acids. V lost 5 bases to trimming and J lost 7 bases, with 24 bases between them.

The gene calls are TRBV6-5 and TRBJ2-6, with D maybe TRBD2 (5 bases). Trimming left V 4 bases short and J 0 bases short, with 10 bases between. Looked up from germline, CDR1 is MNHEY and CDR2 is SVGAGI. The CDR3 runs to 16 residues. CDR3 DNA: TGTGCCAGCAGTTCCGTTGACTACTCTGGGGCCAACGTCCTGACTTTC. It yields the protein CASSSVDYSGANVLTF.

This chain links TRBV6-6 with TRBJ1-1; D is ambiguous. The germline gives CDR1 MNHNY, CDR2 SVGAGI (reference sequence). V was cut by 2 bases and J by 4 bases, with 8 bases left in between. There are 13 residues in the CDR3. The CDR3 DNA reads TGTGCCAGCAGTTACGGGGAGGCCACTGAAGCTTTCTTT. Translating gives CASSYGEATEAFF.

The rearrangement links TRBV5-1 to TRBJ1-6; 7 bases are a match to TRBD1. Looked up from germline, CDR1 is SGHRS and CDR2 is YFSETQ. V shed 0 bases, J shed 7 bases, and the junction held 4 bases outside the gene matches. The CDR3 is 15 amino acids. The DNA of the CDR3 is TGCGCCAGCAGCTTGGAGGACAGGACGAATTCACCCCTCCACTTT. This gives the protein CASSLEDRTNSPLHF.

The CDR3 region is CASSIWADGTDTQYF. CDR3 nucleotides: TGTGCCAGTAGTATCTGGGCAGATGGCACAGATACGCAGTATTTT. The rearrangement joins TRBV19 to TRBJ2-3; D unresolved. V lost 3 bases to trimming and J lost 1 base, with 11 bases between them. The germline CDR1 and CDR2 sequences are LNHDA and SQIVND (reference sequence). The CDR3 length is 15 residues.

The chain recombines TRBV5-6 with TRBJ1-2; 7 positions match TRBD1. In germline, CDR1 is SGHDT, CDR2 YYEEEE. The CDR3 has 13 residues. V lost 4 bases to trimming and J lost 8 bases; unmatched junction nucleotides: 8. CDR3 amino acids: CASSLTTGYGYTF. Written as DNA, the CDR3 is TGTGCCAGCAGCCTAACGACAGGGTACGGCTACACCTTC.

V is TRBV4-3 and J is TRBJ2-7; 12 nucleotides agree with TRBD2. V lost 0 bases and J lost 3; bases outside the gene matches: 3. The CDR3 consists of 16 residues. From germline, CDR1 is LGHNA and CDR2 YSLEER. This CDR3 is CASSQDRTSGIYEQYF. CDR3 coding DNA: TGCGCCAGCAGCCAAGATCGGACTAGCGGGATCTACGAGCAGTACTTC.

This chain connects TRBV4-3 to TRBJ2-3; 11 nucleotides line up with TRBD2. CDR1 and CDR2 (germline): LGHNA, YSLEER. The CDR3 is made up of 15 amino acids. Trimming removed 4 bases from V and 6 bases from J; junction bases left unmatched: 6. For the CDR3, the DNA is TGCGCCAGCAGCCGGGGACTAGCGGATGGGGATACGCAGTATTTT. Translated, it gives CASSRGLADGDTQYF.

The V call is TRBV29-1, the J call TRBJ1-1, with 8 bases matching TRBD1. This CDR3 contains 13 residues. J gave up 4 bases and V 1 base, and 2 bases lay outside the gene matches. Germline V gene lookup returns CDR1 SQVTM and CDR2 ANQGSEA. The CDR3 DNA reads TGCAGCGTTGAAGTTACAGGGGGCACTGAAGCTTTCTTT. It specifies CSVEVTGGTEAFF.

This clone appeared a few times. The chain links TRBV4-3 to TRBJ1-1; 8 nucleotides align to TRBD1. Germline CDR1 is LGHNA and CDR2 is YSLEER. The CDR3 spans 13 residues. V was pared by 1 base and J by 8 bases, with 3 bases of the junction left unmatched. CDR3 in amino acids: CASSQGGQGEAFF. CDR3 coding DNA: TGCGCCAGCAGCCAAGGAGGACAGGGCGAAGCTTTCTTT.

On this clone itself: The junction departs from germline at one end; a sequencing error may be responsible. The chain has TRBV18 and TRBJ2-6, with D perhaps TRBD1 (5 bases). Germline assignment: CDR1 KGHSH and CDR2 LQKENI. This CDR3 spans 12 amino acids. The CDR3 region is CASSPGANGLTF. In nucleotides, the CDR3 is TGTGCCAGCTCACCTGGGGCCAACGGCCTGACTTTC.

The rearrangement links TRBV5-1 to TRBJ1-4, with TRBD1 identical over 12 bases. Germline CDR1 is SGHRS and CDR2 is YFSETQ. V lost 2 bases and J lost 3; bases outside the gene matches: 5. CDR3 length: 17 amino acids. CDR3 in amino acids: CASSFMGQGASNEKLFF. CDR3 DNA: TGCGCCAGCAGCTTTATGGGACAGGGGGCCTCTAATGAAAAACTGTTTTTT.

CDR3: CASSFVQGSTGELFF. The CDR3 coding sequence is TGTGCCAGCAGCTTCGTTCAGGGTAGTACCGGGGAGCTGTTTTTT. The chain recombines TRBV11-3 with TRBJ2-2; D may be TRBD1 (5 bases). The CDR3 has 15 amino acids. V was clipped by 3 bases and J by 5 bases, with 13 bases between them. Per germline, CDR1 SGHNT and CDR2 YENEEA.

This clone was seen just once. V usage is TRBV21-1 and J usage is TRBJ2-1; the D call of TRBD1 is as the table states it, not checked on the DNA. TRBV21-1 is flagged as a pseudogene. The CDR3 loop spans 17 amino acids. Written as DNA, the CDR3 is TGTGCCAGCAGCAAAGCGCTTTACAGTCTGTCCTACAATGAGCAGTTCTTC. This translates into CASSKALYSLSYNEQFF.